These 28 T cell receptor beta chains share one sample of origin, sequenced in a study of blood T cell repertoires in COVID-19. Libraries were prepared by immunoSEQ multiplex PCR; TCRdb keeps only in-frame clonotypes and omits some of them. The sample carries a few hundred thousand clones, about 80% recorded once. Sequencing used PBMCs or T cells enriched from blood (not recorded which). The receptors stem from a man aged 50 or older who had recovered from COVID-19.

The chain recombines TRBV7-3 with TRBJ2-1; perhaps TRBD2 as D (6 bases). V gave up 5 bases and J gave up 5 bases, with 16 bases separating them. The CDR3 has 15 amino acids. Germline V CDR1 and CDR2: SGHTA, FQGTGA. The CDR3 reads CASSPSRSGDNEQFF. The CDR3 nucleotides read TGTGCCAGCAGCCCCTCGCGTAGCGGAGACAATGAGCAGTTCTTC.

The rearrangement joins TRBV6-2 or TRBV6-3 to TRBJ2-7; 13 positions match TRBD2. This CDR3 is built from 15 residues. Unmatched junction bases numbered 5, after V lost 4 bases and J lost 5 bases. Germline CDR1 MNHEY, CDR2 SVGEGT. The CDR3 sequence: CASSLTSGRGDEQYF. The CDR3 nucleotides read TGTGCCAGCAGTTTAACTAGCGGGAGGGGAGACGAGCAGTACTTC.

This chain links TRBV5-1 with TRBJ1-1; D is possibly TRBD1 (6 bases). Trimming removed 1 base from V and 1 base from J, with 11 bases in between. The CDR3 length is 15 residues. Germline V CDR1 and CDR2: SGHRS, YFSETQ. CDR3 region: CASSLLDSRNTEAFF. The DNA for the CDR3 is TGCGCCAGCAGCTTGTTGGACAGTAGGAACACTGAAGCTTTCTTT.

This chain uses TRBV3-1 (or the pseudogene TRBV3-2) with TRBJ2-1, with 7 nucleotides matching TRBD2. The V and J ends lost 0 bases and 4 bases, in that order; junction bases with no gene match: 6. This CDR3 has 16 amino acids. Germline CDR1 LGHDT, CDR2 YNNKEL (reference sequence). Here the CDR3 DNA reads TGTGCCAGCAGCCAAGAAAGGCGGGAGCCTTACAATGAGCAGTTCTTC. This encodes CASSQERREPYNEQFF.

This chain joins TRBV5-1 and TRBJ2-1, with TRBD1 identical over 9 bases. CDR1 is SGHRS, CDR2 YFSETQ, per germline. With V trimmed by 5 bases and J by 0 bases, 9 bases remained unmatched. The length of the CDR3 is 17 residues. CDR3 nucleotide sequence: TGCGCCAGCAGTTGGGACAGGGTGAGTGGCTCCTACAATGAGCAGTTCTTC. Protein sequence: CASSWDRVSGSYNEQFF. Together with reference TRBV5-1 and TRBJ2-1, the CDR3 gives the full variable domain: KAGVTQTPRYLIKTRGQQVTLSCSPISGHRSVSWYQQTPGQGLQFLFEYFSETQRNKGNFPGRFSGRQFSNSRSEMNVSTLELGDSALYLCASSWDRVSGSYNEQFFGPGTRLTVL.

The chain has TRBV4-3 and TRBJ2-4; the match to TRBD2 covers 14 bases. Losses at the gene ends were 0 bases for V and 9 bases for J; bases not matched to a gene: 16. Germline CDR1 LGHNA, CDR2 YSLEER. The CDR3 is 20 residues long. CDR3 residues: CASSQDWGSGTSGRFPIQYF. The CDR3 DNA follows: TGCGCCAGCAGCCAAGATTGGGGGTCCGGGACTAGCGGGAGATTTCCCATTCAGTACTTC.

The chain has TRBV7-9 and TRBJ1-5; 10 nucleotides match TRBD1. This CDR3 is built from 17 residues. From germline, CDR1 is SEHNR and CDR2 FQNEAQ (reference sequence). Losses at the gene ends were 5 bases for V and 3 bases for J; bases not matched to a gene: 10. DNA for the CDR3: TGTGCCAGCAGCACAGGGGGGACAGGGGCGAACAATCAGCCCCAGCATTTT. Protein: CASSTGGTGANNQPQHF.

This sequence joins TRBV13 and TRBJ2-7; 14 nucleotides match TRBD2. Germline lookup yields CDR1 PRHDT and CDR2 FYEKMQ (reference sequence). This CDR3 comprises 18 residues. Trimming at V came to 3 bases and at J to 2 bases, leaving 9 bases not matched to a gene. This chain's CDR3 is CASSFGTSGSRTTYEQYF. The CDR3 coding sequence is TGTGCCAGCAGCTTCGGGACTAGCGGGAGCAGAACCACCTACGAGCAGTACTTC.

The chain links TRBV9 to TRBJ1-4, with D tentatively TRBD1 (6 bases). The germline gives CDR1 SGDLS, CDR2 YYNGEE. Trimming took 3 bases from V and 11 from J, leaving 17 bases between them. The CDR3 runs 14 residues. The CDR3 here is CASSATMDSLKLFF. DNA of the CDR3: TGTGCCAGCAGCGCTACGATGGACAGTCTTAAACTGTTTTTT.

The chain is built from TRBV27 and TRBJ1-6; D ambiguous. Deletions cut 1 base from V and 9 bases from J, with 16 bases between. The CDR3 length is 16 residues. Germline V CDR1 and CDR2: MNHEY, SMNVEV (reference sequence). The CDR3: CASSLLWPPEGSPLHF. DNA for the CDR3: TGTGCCAGCAGTTTATTATGGCCGCCGGAGGGTTCACCCCTCCACTTT.

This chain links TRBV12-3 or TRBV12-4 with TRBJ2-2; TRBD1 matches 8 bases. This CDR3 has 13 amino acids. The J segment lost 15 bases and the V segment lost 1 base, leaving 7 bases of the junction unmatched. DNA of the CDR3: TGTGCCAGCAGTTTAGGGACAGGGACCGTGGTGTTTTTT. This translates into CASSLGTGTVVFF.

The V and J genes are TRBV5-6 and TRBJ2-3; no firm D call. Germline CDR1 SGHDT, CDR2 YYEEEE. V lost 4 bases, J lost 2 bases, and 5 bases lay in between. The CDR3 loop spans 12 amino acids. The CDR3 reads CASSPYTDTQYF. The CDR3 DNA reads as TGTGCCAGCAGCCCCTACACAGATACGCAGTATTTT.

The DNA for the CDR3 is TGTGCCAGCATTTACAGGGCGAACACCGGGGAGCTGTTTTTT. This codes for CASIYRANTGELFF. The chain uses TRBV7-2 and TRBJ2-2; a possible D gene is TRBD1 (6 bases). CDR1 and CDR2 from the germline V gene are SGHTA and FQGNSA. With 7 bases removed from V and 0 bases from J, the gap between germline ends came to 9 bases. There are 14 residues in the CDR3.

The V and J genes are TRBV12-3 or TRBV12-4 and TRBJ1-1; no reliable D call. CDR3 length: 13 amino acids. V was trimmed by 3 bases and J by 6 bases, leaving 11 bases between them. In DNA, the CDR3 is TGTGCCAGCAGTTTTAACGGTTGGTCTGAAGCTTTCTTT. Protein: CASSFNGWSEAFF.

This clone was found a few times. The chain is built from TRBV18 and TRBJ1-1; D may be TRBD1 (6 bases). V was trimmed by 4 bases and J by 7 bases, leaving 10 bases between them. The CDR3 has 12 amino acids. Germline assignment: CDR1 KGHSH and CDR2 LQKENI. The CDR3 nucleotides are TGTGCCAGCTCACTACAGGGTTTTGAAGCTTTCTTT. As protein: CASSLQGFEAFF. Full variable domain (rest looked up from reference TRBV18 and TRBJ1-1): NAGVMQNPRHLVRRRGQEARLRCSPMKGHSHVYWYRQLPEEGLKFMVYLQKENIIDESGMPKERFSAEFPKEGPSILRIQQVVRGDSAAYFCASSLQGFEAFFGQGTRLTVV.

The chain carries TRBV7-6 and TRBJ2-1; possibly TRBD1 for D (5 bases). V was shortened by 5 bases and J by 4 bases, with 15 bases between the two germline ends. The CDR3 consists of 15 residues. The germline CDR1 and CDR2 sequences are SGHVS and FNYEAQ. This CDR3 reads CASSQTGMRYNEQFF. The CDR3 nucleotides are TGTGCCAGCAGCCAAACAGGAATGAGATACAATGAGCAGTTCTTC.

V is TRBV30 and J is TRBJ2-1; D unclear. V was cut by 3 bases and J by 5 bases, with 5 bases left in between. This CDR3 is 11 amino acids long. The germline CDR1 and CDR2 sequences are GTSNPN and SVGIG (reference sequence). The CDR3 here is CAWSENNEQFF. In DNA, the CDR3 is TGTGCCTGGAGCGAGAACAATGAGCAGTTCTTC. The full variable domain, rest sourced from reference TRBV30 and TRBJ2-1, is SQTIHQWPATLVQPVGSPLSLECTVEGTSNPNLYWYRQAAGRGLQLLFYSVGIGQISSEVPQNLSASRPQDRQFILSSKKLLLSDSGFYLCAWSENNEQFFGPGTRLTVL.

CDR3 DNA: TGTGCCACCGCCCGGGACAGCTACAATGAGCAGTTCTTC. Encoded protein: CATARDSYNEQFF. This chain joins TRBV27 and TRBJ2-1, with 7 bases that match TRBD1. Germline CDR1 MNHEY, CDR2 SMNVEV (reference sequence). This CDR3 is built from 13 residues. V was clipped by 10 bases and J by 3 bases; unmatched bases: 6.

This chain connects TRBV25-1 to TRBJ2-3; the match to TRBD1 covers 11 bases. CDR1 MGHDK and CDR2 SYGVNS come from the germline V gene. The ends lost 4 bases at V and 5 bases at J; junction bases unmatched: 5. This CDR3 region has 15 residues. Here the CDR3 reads CASSVGQGVLDTQYF. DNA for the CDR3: TGTGCCAGCAGTGTGGGACAGGGGGTTTTAGATACGCAGTATTTT.

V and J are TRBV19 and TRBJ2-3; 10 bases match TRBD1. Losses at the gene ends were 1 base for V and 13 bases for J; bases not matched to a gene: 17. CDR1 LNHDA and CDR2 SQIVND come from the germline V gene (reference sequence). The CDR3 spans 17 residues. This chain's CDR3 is CASSIGTGGHASLMEYF. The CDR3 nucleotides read TGTGCCAGTAGTATAGGGACAGGGGGACATGCTAGCCTTATGGAGTATTTT.

This CDR3 is CASSRRVWGRRSNQPQHF. As DNA, the CDR3 is TGTGCCAGCAGTCGACGTGTTTGGGGGCGTAGAAGCAATCAGCCCCAGCATTTT. The V call is TRBV28, the J call TRBJ1-5, with D perhaps matching TRBD1 (6 bases). Germline V gene data show CDR1 as MDHEN and CDR2 as SYDVKM. This CDR3 comprises 18 residues. V was cut by 5 bases and J by 1 base, with 21 bases left in between.

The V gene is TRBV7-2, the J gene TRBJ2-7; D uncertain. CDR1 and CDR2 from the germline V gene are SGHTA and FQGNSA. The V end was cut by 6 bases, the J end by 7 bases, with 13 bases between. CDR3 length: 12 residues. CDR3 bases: TGTGCCAGCAGGTTATATCCAGGAGAGCAGTACTTC. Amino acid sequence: CASRLYPGEQYF.

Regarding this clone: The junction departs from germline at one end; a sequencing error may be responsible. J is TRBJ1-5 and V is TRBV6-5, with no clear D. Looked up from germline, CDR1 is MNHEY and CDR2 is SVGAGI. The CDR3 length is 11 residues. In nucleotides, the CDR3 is TGTGCCAGCAGTTCCGATCAGGCCCAGCATTTT. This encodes CASSSDQAQHF.

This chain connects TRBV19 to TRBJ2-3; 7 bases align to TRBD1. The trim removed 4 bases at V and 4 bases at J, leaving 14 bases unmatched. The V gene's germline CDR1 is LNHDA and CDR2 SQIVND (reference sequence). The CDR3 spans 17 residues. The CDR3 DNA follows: TGTGCCAGTAGTACGGGACAGTGGAGCGTATCGGCAGATACGCAGTATTTT. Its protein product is CASSTGQWSVSADTQYF.

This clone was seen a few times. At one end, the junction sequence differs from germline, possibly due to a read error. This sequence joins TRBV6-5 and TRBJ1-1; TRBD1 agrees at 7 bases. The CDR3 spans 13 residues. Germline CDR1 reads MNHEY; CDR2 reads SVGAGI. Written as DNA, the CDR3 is TGTGCCAGCAGAAAACAGGGGAACCCTGAAGCTTTCTTT. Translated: CASRKQGNPEAFF.

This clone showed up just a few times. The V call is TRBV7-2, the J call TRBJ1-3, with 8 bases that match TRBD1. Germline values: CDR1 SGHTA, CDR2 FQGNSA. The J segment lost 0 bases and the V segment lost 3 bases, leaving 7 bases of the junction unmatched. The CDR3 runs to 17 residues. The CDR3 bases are TGTGCCAGCAGCTTGAGACAGGGGCCCGACTCTGGAAACACCATATATTTT. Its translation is CASSLRQGPDSGNTIYF.

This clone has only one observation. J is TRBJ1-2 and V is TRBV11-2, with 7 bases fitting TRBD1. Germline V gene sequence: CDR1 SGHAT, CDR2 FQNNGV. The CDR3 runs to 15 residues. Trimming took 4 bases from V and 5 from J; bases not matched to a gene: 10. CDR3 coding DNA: TGTGCCAGCAGCTCGACAGGGAACCCATATTATGGCTACACCTTC. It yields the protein CASSSTGNPYYGYTF.

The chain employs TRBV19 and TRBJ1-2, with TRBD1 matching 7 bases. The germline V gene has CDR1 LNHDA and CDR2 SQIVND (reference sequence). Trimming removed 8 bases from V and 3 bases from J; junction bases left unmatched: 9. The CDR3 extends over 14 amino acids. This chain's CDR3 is CASAARGRDYGYTF. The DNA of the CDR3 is TGTGCCAGTGCGGCTAGGGGGCGCGACTATGGCTACACCTTC.